Below are 30 T cell receptor beta chains sequenced from a single sample in a study of tissue T cells after allogeneic stem cell transplantation. Data came from immunoSEQ multiplex PCR; TCRdb stores just in-frame clones and leaves some out. The data hold 20,000 to 25,000 clones, with roughly three quarters observed a single time. The sequencing input was blood. The source is a female BALB/c mouse in good health. The mouse strain carries the MHC haplotype H2-d.

About this clone: All gene names here are mouse names. The read halts 1 residue ahead of the CDR3 end, with the missing end drawn from the germline J gene. V is TRBV1 and J is TRBJ2-1; D remains unclear. Trimming left V 2 bases short and J 1 base short, with 0 bases between. Per the germline V gene, CDR1 is NSQYPW and CDR2 is LRSPGD (reference sequence). The CDR3 totals 12 residues. The CDR3 sequence: CTCSANYAEQFF. The covered CDR3 bases are TGCACCTGCAGTGCAAACTATGCTGAGCAGTTC.

Regarding this clone: Each gene name is a mouse one. The read gets to within 1 residue of the CDR3 end, and the germline J gene fills in the rest. The rearrangement joins TRBV13-1 to TRBJ2-7; tentative D call: TRBD1 (5 bases). Between the trimmed V and J ends, which lost 1 base and 1 base, there was a span of 9 bases. Per the germline V gene, CDR1 is NSHNY and CDR2 is SYGAGN. This CDR3 comprises 14 residues. Incomplete CDR3 DNA: TGTGCCAGCAGTGATACGCCAGGGTCCTATGAACAGTAC. This gives the protein CASSDTPGSYEQY. The full CDR3 is CASSDTPGSYEQYF.

A remark on this clone: The listed genes are named as in mouse. Read sequence stops 1 residue before the CDR3 end, and the germline J gene provides the missing end. The chain has TRBV13-1 and TRBJ2-5; 8 bases agree with TRBD1. This CDR3 spans 15 amino acids. Per germline, CDR1 NSHNY and CDR2 SYGAGN. With 3 bases clipped from V and 1 base from J, the junction kept 4 bases outside the gene matches. The CDR3: CASSGRGRDQDTQYF. The sequenced CDR3 bases are TGTGCCAGCAGTGGCAGGGGGCGCGACCAAGACACCCAGTAC.

Comments on this clone: These gene names are mouse names. Read coverage stops 1 residue before the CDR3 terminus; the germline J gene supplies the remainder. The chain couples TRBV31 to TRBJ1-2, with unresolved D. Looked up from germline, CDR1 is GKSSPN and CDR2 is SITVG. This CDR3 contains 12 residues. V lost 1 base and J 2 bases, leaving 5 bases between the germline ends. The CDR3 here is CAWSRSNSDYTF. The part of the CDR3 DNA that was read is TGTGCCTGGAGTCGCAGTAACTCCGACTACACC.

This clone was seen only a few times. Mouse germline and gene names are used. The CDR3 end lies 1 residue beyond the end of the read and is filled in from the germline J gene. The V gene is TRBV13-1, the J gene TRBJ1-2, with D unresolved. The CDR3 has 13 residues. Germline lookup yields CDR1 NSHNY and CDR2 SYGAGN. The V end lost 0 bases, the J end lost 0 bases, and 3 bases lay between the germline ends. CDR3 bases read: TGTGCCAGCAGTGATGCATCAAACTCCGACTACACC. It encodes CASSDASNSDYT. The entire CDR3 is CASSDASNSDYTF.

Notes on this clone: Genes and germline come from the mouse. Sequencing ends 1 residue short of the CDR3 end; the germline J gene provides the rest. This rearrangement joins TRBV13-3 to TRBJ2-3; 9 bases fit TRBD1. This CDR3 is 13 amino acids long. V trimming: 5 bases; J trimming: 3 bases; junction bases outside the gene matches: 1. CDR1 is NNHDY and CDR2 is SYVADS in the germline V gene. CDR3 DNA, as far as it was read: TGTGCCAGCAGGGGGACAGGGGCAGAAACGCTGTAT. Translated: CASRGTGAETLY. In full, the CDR3 is CASRGTGAETLYF.

Remarks on this clone: Genes and germline are mouse. The CDR3 end falls 1 residue outside the read, so it is completed with the germline J gene. The chain recombines TRBV13-1 with TRBJ2-7, with 13 bases fitting TRBD2. The germline V gene encodes CDR1 NSHNY and CDR2 SYGAGN. The CDR3 is 15 amino acids. Trimming removed 3 bases from V and 6 bases from J; junction bases left unmatched: 6. The CDR3 DNA, read in part, is TGTGCCAGCAGTGTCCCGGGACTGGGGGGGTTTGAACAGTAC. The encoded protein is CASSVPGLGGFEQY. From start to end, the CDR3 is CASSVPGLGGFEQYF.

Regarding this clone: The gene names given are mouse names. The read terminates 1 residue before the CDR3 end, so the remaining end is supplied by the germline J gene. The chain couples TRBV13-3 to TRBJ1-1; 9 nucleotides line up with TRBD1. Looked up from germline, CDR1 is NNHDY and CDR2 is SYVADS. The CDR3 has 14 residues. The J segment lost 1 base and the V segment lost 2 bases, leaving 0 bases of the junction unmatched. Here the CDR3 reads CASSEQGANTEVFF. Incomplete CDR3 DNA: TGTGCCAGCAGTGAACAGGGGGCGAACACAGAAGTCTTC.

A note on this clone: Each gene name is a mouse one. The sequenced fragment ends 1 residue before the CDR3 boundary, so the rest is inferred from the germline J gene. V gene TRBV29 combines with J gene TRBJ2-5, with D maybe TRBD1 (6 bases). The germline V gene has CDR1 MSHET and CDR2 SYDVDS. This CDR3 is 15 amino acids long. The V and J ends lost 5 bases and 4 bases respectively, with 16 bases between them. The CDR3 DNA, read in part, is TGTGCTAGCAGTCCTACAGGGAAATTGAAAGACACCCAGTAC. It translates to CASSPTGKLKDTQY. The whole CDR3 protein reads CASSPTGKLKDTQYF. Complete variable domain (other parts from reference TRBV29 and TRBJ2-5): DMKVTQMPRYLIKRMGENVLLECGQDMSHETMYWYRQDPGLGLQLIYISYDVDSNSEGDIPKGYRVSRKKREHFSLILDSAKTNQTSVYFCASSPTGKLKDTQYFGPGTRLLVL.

About this clone: The gene names here belong to mouse. CDR3 bases read: TGTGCCAGCAGCCAAACTGGGGGGGCGCTTTATGCTGAGCAGTTC. Protein product: CASSQTGGALYAEQF. The whole CDR3 is CASSQTGGALYAEQFF. The J gene is TRBJ2-1, the V gene TRBV5, with TRBD2 matching over 11 bases. The sequenced fragment ends 1 residue before the CDR3 boundary, so the rest is inferred from the germline J gene. Germline V CDR1 and CDR2: LGHNA, YNLKQL (reference sequence). Trimming cost V 2 bases and J 4 bases; bases outside gene matches: 4. The CDR3 covers 16 residues.

The table lists this clone with a count of one. All gene names here are mouse names. Coverage ceases 1 residue before the CDR3 finishes, and the germline J gene fills in the end. J is TRBJ2-4 and V is TRBV13-3, with TRBD2 matching 7 bases. The CDR3 runs 14 residues. The junction had 4 bases not matched to a gene; V was cut back by 5 bases and J by 1 base. Per germline, CDR1 NNHDY and CDR2 SYVADS. The covered CDR3 bases are TGTGCCAGCAGCCTGGGGGACCGTCAAAACACCTTGTAC. Translated, it gives CASSLGDRQNTLY. The full CDR3 protein is CASSLGDRQNTLYF.

This clone was counted a single time. Genes here carry mouse names. The read finishes 1 residue shy of the CDR3 end, and the germline J gene is used to complete it. This chain uses TRBV31 with TRBJ2-2; TRBD2 matches 7 bases. Germline CDR1 is GKSSPN and CDR2 is SITVG. The length of the CDR3 is 14 residues. V shed 1 base and J 3 bases; nucleotides not matched to a gene: 2. The CDR3 here is CAWSRGGDTGQLYF. CDR3 DNA (partial): TGTGCCTGGAGTCGGGGGGGGGACACCGGGCAGCTCTAC. Full variable domain (missing parts from reference TRBV31 and TRBJ2-2): AQTIHQWPVAEIKAVGSPLSLGCTIKGKSSPNLYWYWQATGGTLQQLFYSITVGQVESVVQLNLSASRPKDDQFILSTEKLLLSHSGFYLCAWSRGGDTGQLYFGEGSKLTVL.

This clone turned up a few times. Germline and genes: mouse. The read ends 1 residue shy of where the CDR3 ends; the end is completed using the germline J gene. The chain couples TRBV17 to TRBJ2-7; 9 bases are a match to TRBD1. The J segment lost 7 bases and the V segment lost 0 bases, leaving 1 base of the junction unmatched. Germline values: CDR1 MNHDT, CDR2 YYDKIL. The CDR3 length is 13 residues. The sequenced CDR3 bases are TGTGCTAGCAGTAGAGAGACAGGGGGGGAACAGTAC. Protein sequence: CASSRETGGEQY. The entire CDR3 protein reads CASSRETGGEQYF.

In the case of this clone: Gene and germline names: mouse. Read sequence stops 1 residue before the CDR3 end, and the germline J gene provides the missing end. The rearrangement uses TRBV31 and TRBJ1-2; D is undetermined. V lost 1 base, J lost 2 bases, and 8 bases lay in between. The germline gives CDR1 GKSSPN, CDR2 SITVG. The CDR3 is 13 amino acids. The sequenced CDR3 bases are TGTGCCTGGAGTCGGCCGGGGAACTCCGACTACACC. Translated: CAWSRPGNSDYT. The full CDR3 protein reads CAWSRPGNSDYTF.

A remark on this clone: Gene names are the mouse ones. The missing CDR3 end, 1 residue past where the read stops, is filled in from the germline J gene. The V call is TRBV19, the J call TRBJ1-6; 9 positions match TRBD1. TRBJ1-6 is an ORF for which the function is uncertain. J gave up 6 bases and V 2 bases, and 0 bases lay outside the gene matches. The germline gives CDR1 FNHDT, CDR2 SITEND (reference sequence). The CDR3 spans 14 residues. CDR3 region: CASSMGQGNSPLYF. CDR3 bases read: TGTGCCAGCAGTATGGGACAGGGTAATTCGCCCCTCTAC.

Regarding this clone: Gene names are mouse gene names. Read sequence stops 1 residue before the CDR3 end, and the germline J gene provides the missing end. The same CDR3 is also encoded by other DNA sequences in this sample. This sequence joins TRBV13-2 and TRBJ1-1, with 9 bases that match TRBD1. Germline V gene lookup returns CDR1 NNHNN and CDR2 SYGAGS (reference sequence). The CDR3 is made up of 13 amino acids. With 5 bases clipped from V and 1 base from J, the junction kept 0 bases outside the gene matches. Partial CDR3 DNA: TGTGCCAGCGGGGGACAGGGGAACACAGAAGTCTTC. This encodes CASGGQGNTEVF. The entire CDR3 protein reads CASGGQGNTEVFF.

Regarding this clone: Gene names denote mouse genes. With the read ending 1 residue before the CDR3 end, the germline J gene is used to fill in that end. This rearrangement joins TRBV13-1 to TRBJ2-2, with 8 bases that match TRBD2. V trimming: 0 bases; J trimming: 0 bases; junction bases outside the gene matches: 1. This CDR3 is built from 16 residues. The germline V gene encodes CDR1 NSHNY and CDR2 SYGAGN. This CDR3 is CASSDVWGANTGQLYF. The sequenced part of the CDR3 DNA is TGTGCCAGCAGTGATGTCTGGGGGGCAAACACCGGGCAGCTCTAC.

About this clone: The genes are named according to mouse. From the germline J gene comes the end of the CDR3, since the read stops 1 residue before it. V gene TRBV19 combines with J gene TRBJ1-4; TRBD1 matches at 7 bases. V trimming: 0 bases; J trimming: 10 bases; junction bases outside the gene matches: 3. This CDR3 region has 13 residues. CDR1 FNHDT and CDR2 SITEND come from the germline V gene (reference sequence). CDR3 sequence: CASSIGGGGRLFF. CDR3 DNA (partial): TGTGCCAGCAGTATAGGAGGGGGCGGAAGATTATTT.

Details on this clone: Gene names and germline refer to mouse. The read terminates 1 residue ahead of where the CDR3 ends, so the germline J gene completes it. The chain has TRBV19 and TRBJ1-1, with no clear D. The V gene lost 5 bases and the J gene lost 0 bases, with 5 bases spanning the gap. The V gene's germline CDR1 is FNHDT and CDR2 SITEND (reference sequence). The CDR3 extends over 12 amino acids. The sequenced part of the CDR3 DNA is TGTGCCAGCAGACAAACAAACACAGAAGTCTTC. Amino acids: CASRQTNTEVF. From start to end, the CDR3 is CASRQTNTEVFF.

About this clone: Gene names are the mouse ones. The read ends 1 residue early relative to the CDR3; the germline J gene fills the gap. The rearrangement joins TRBV5 to TRBJ2-5, with 9 bases matching TRBD1. This CDR3 comprises 16 residues. Germline CDR1 and CDR2: LGHNA and YNLKQL (reference sequence). With V trimmed by 0 bases and J by 3 bases, 4 bases remained unmatched. The CDR3 spells CASSQDHRGRQDTQYF. CDR3 DNA (partial): TGTGCCAGCAGCCAAGATCACAGGGGGCGGCAAGACACCCAGTAC.

This clone was counted once. All gene names here are mouse names. The read is 1 residue too short to cover the CDR3 end, so that end is filled in from the germline J gene. The genes are TRBV5 and TRBJ2-5, with TRBD1 matching over 10 bases. The CDR3 extends over 15 amino acids. The V segment lost 4 bases and the J segment 4 bases; nucleotides outside the gene matches: 5. CDR1 and CDR2 from the germline V gene are LGHNA and YNLKQL (reference sequence). The CDR3 loop is CASSRPGTGEDTQYF. The sequenced part of the CDR3 DNA is TGTGCCAGCAGCCGCCCCGGGACAGGGGAAGACACCCAGTAC.

Note on this clone: Each gene name is a mouse one. The sequenced fragment ends 1 residue before the CDR3 boundary, so the rest is inferred from the germline J gene. The V call is TRBV14, the J call TRBJ2-2, with D unclear. V was trimmed by 4 bases and J by 2 bases, leaving 6 bases between them. From germline, CDR1 is SGHDT and CDR2 FRDEAV. CDR3 length: 13 amino acids. CDR3 DNA, as far as it was read: TGTGCCAGCAGTCGAGACAACACCGGGCAGCTCTAC. As protein: CASSRDNTGQLY. The whole CDR3 protein reads CASSRDNTGQLYF.

As regards this clone: Here the gene names and germline are mouse. The read stops 1 residue short of the end of the CDR3; the missing end is completed from the germline J gene. The V call is TRBV13-2, the J call TRBJ2-5; 14 bases match TRBD2. Trimming removed 2 bases from V and 5 bases from J; junction bases left unmatched: 1. The CDR3 is 15 amino acids. Looked up from germline, CDR1 is NNHNN and CDR2 is SYGAGS (reference sequence). The CDR3 bases that were read are TGTGCCAGCGGTGAGGGGACTGGGGGGGCAGACACCCAGTAC. It specifies CASGEGTGGADTQY. The whole CDR3 reads CASGEGTGGADTQYF.

This clone occurred a few times. The germline and genes are mouse ones. The read finishes 1 residue shy of the CDR3 end, and the germline J gene is used to complete it. The V and J genes are TRBV13-3 and TRBJ1-3; 10 bases agree with TRBD1. The CDR3 contains 16 residues. With V trimmed by 5 bases and J by 3 bases, 8 bases remained unmatched. Germline CDR1 reads NNHDY; CDR2 reads SYVADS. The covered CDR3 bases are TGTGCCAGCAGGGCCGGGACAGGGGATTTTGGAAATACGCTCTAT. It encodes CASRAGTGDFGNTLY. The CDR3 as a whole reads CASRAGTGDFGNTLYF.

The count of this clone is one. Here the gene names and germline are mouse. Read coverage stops 1 residue before the CDR3 terminus; the germline J gene supplies the remainder. The chain joins TRBV13-1 to TRBJ2-5; TRBD1 aligns across 7 bases. Trimming removed 1 base from V and 4 bases from J; junction bases left unmatched: 0. The CDR3 is 13 amino acids. Per the germline V gene, CDR1 is NSHNY and CDR2 is SYGAGN. The CDR3 bases that were read are TGTGCCAGCAGTGATCAGGGGGAAGACACCCAGTAC. This codes for CASSDQGEDTQY. The complete CDR3 protein is CASSDQGEDTQYF.

This clone was found once. Gene names and germline match the mouse. The CDR3 end lies 1 residue beyond the end of the read and is filled in from the germline J gene. The chain joins TRBV13-2 to TRBJ2-4, with D unresolved. Germline lookup yields CDR1 NNHNN and CDR2 SYGAGS (reference sequence). This CDR3 has 13 amino acids. Trimming took 1 base from V and 2 from J, leaving 5 bases between them. CDR3 DNA, as far as it was read: TGTGCCAGCGGTGATCTGGCTCAAAACACCTTGTAC. It translates to CASGDLAQNTLY. The CDR3 in its entirety is CASGDLAQNTLYF.

This clone appeared a few times. The germline and genes are mouse ones. The same CDR3 arises from other DNA sequences in this sample as well. The CDR3 bases that were read are TGTGCTAGCAGCTGGGGGGGCCAAGACACCCAGTAC. Protein sequence: CASSWGGQDTQY. The full CDR3 is CASSWGGQDTQYF. The chain links TRBV29 to TRBJ2-5, with 9 bases matching TRBD2. The read terminates 1 residue before the CDR3 end, so the remaining end is supplied by the germline J gene. The junction had 0 bases not matched to a gene; V was cut back by 6 bases and J by 2 bases. From germline, CDR1 is MSHET and CDR2 SYDVDS. The CDR3 has 13 amino acids.

A word on this clone: Any gene name here is a mouse gene name. The CDR3 extends 1 residue past the end of the read, so its final part is completed from the germline J gene. This rearrangement joins TRBV19 to TRBJ2-3; 10 bases match TRBD1. The germline gives CDR1 FNHDT, CDR2 SITEND (reference sequence). V lost 6 bases, J lost 2 bases, and 3 bases stayed unmatched. The CDR3 covers 14 residues. The CDR3: CASNDRGLAETLYF. The covered CDR3 bases are TGTGCCAGCAACGACAGGGGGCTTGCAGAAACGCTGTAT.

Concerning this clone itself: Any gene name here is a mouse gene name. The read finishes 1 residue shy of the CDR3 end, and the germline J gene is used to complete it. The chain is built from TRBV5 and TRBJ2-2; 7 nucleotides align to TRBD1. This CDR3 contains 17 residues. The germline CDR1 and CDR2 sequences are LGHNA and YNLKQL (reference sequence). V was pared by 2 bases and J by 0 bases, with 6 bases of the junction left unmatched. The CDR3 sequence: CASSQTKQGTNTGQLYF. Partial CDR3 DNA: TGTGCCAGCAGCCAAACAAAACAGGGGACAAACACCGGGCAGCTCTAC.

About this clone: Each gene name is a mouse one. The CDR3 end is not reached by the read, which stops 1 residue before it; the germline J gene fills it in. V is TRBV31 and J is TRBJ2-2, with 10 positions matching TRBD1. With V trimmed by 0 bases and J by 6 bases, 4 bases remained unmatched. Germline CDR1 GKSSPN, CDR2 SITVG. CDR3 length: 15 residues. CDR3 region: CAWSLDRGRPGQLYF. CDR3 DNA (partial): TGTGCCTGGAGTCTAGACAGGGGGCGTCCCGGGCAGCTCTAC.